This TCR beta chain was documented in a study of T cells in Graves' hyperthyroidism and ophthalmopathy. Study outcomes and limitations: Blood samples included most of the expanded thyroid clonotypes exceeding 0.001.

About this clonotype itself: Its specificity is unknown.

Amplification yielded TCR beta CDR3 regions, with RNA transcripts as the source. An initial round of RT-PCR targeting the TCR CDR3 relied on the HTBI primer set. TCRdb processed the multiplex PCR reads anew with MiXCR; each CDR3 protein has one entry. The sample has around 530,000 distinct CDR3 sequences, 17% seen once. This CDR3 comprises 13 residues. V shed 5 bases and J shed 3 bases, with 11 bases lying between them. In germline, CDR1 is MNHEY, CDR2 SVGEGT. The sample consisted of blood. This sequence joins TRBV6-2 or TRBV6-3 and TRBJ2-7; TRBD2 might be the D (6 bases). The origin of this receptor is a woman aged 18 to 35 with Graves' ophthalmopathy. CDR3 in amino acids: CASSLPAGYEQYF. The CDR3 coding sequence is TGTGCCAGCAGTCTTCCAGCGGGCTACGAGCAGTACTTC.